This T cell receptor beta chain is drawn from a study of T cell repertoires in ileal Crohn's disease. Study-wide background: Operated complications were stricturing disease (approximately 60%) and penetrating disease (approximately 39%).

Study-wide results and limits: Sorted CD8 T cells held more high-frequency clones than CD4. Compared with non-smokers, active smokers at surgery showed more clonal expansions.

Method: immunoSEQ multiplex PCR; TCRdb's copy keeps in-frame clones and lacks some. The sample carries under 2,500 clones, roughly 87% recorded once. Concerning this clone: The antigen remains unidentified.

Germline assignment: CDR1 SGHNT and CDR2 YENEEA. CDR3 length: 15 residues. V lost 5 bases, J lost 5 bases, and 7 bases stayed unmatched. This chain connects TRBV11-3 to TRBJ1-4; 8 positions match TRBD1. The sequencing sample was made of ileal tissue. The TCR was taken from an adult with Crohn's disease. The CDR3 region is CASSPAGQENEKLFF. The CDR3 DNA sequence: TGTGCCAGCAGCCCCGCGGGACAGGAGAATGAAAAACTGTTTTTT.